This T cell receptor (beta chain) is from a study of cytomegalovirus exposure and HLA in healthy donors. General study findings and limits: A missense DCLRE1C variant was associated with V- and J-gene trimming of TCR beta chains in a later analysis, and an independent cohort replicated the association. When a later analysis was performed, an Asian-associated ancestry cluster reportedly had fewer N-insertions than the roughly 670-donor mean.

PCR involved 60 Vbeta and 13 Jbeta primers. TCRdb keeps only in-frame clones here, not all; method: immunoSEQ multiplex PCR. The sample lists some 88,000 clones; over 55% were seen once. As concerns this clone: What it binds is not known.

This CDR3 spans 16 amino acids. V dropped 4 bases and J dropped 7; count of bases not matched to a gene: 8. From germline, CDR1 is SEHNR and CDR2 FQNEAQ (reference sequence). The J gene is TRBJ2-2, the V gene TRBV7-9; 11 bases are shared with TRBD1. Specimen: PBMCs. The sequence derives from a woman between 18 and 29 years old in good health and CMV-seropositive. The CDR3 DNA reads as TGTGCCAGCAGCTCTTTGGGACAGGGGGTGTTCGGGGAGCTGTTTTTT. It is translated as CASSSLGQGVFGELFF.